Below are 14 T cell receptor beta chains sequenced from a single sample in a study of T cell changes during pregnancy in multiple sclerosis (dated by TCRdb to between 2018 and 2021). Libraries were constructed by the immunoSEQ multiplex PCR assay. TCRdb re-hosts the immuneACCESS table, in-frame sequences only. Its copies lack some clones; in the studies checked, an unresolved V gene accounts for under half of them, and the cause for the rest is not known. The sample table shows 20,000 to 25,000 clones, and about 83% are seen once. Less than 9% of the sample is in the top ten clones. Material: CD8+ T cells from peripheral blood mononuclear cells, obtained before pregnancy. The source of these receptors is a female donor with multiple sclerosis, enrolled in a pregnancy study.

V usage is TRBV5-6 and J usage is TRBJ1-2; D unclear. CDR1 is SGHDT, CDR2 YYEEEE, per germline. This CDR3 has 14 residues. Trimming removed 0 bases from V and 8 bases from J, with 14 bases in between. In DNA form, the CDR3 reads TGTGCCAGCAGCTTGGAGATGGGAGGGAGAGGCTACACCTTC. Protein sequence: CASSLEMGGRGYTF.

V gene TRBV5-5 combines with J gene TRBJ1-1; 7 positions agree with TRBD1. This CDR3 contains 14 residues. CDR1 is SGHKS, CDR2 YYEKEE, per germline (reference sequence). V lost 1 base, J lost 5 bases, and 5 bases stayed unmatched. The CDR3 protein is CASSLKGGETEAFF. The CDR3 DNA is TGTGCCAGCAGCTTGAAAGGGGGCGAAACTGAAGCTTTCTTT.

The V gene is TRBV11-2, the J gene TRBJ2-2; TRBD2 might be the D (6 bases). Trimming cost V 0 bases and J 4 bases, with 24 bases left between them. The germline CDR1 and CDR2 sequences are SGHAT and FQNNGV. This CDR3 has 20 residues. In DNA, the CDR3 is TGTGCCAGCAGCTTAGATTACCTCGCGCTAGCGTTCCTACGCACCGGGGAGCTGTTTTTT. It specifies CASSLDYLALAFLRTGELFF.

This chain uses TRBV29-1 with TRBJ2-3, with a tentative D call TRBD1 (6 bases). Trimming pared 7 bases from V and 1 base from J, leaving 9 bases between. The CDR3 totals 12 residues. Germline V gene sequence: CDR1 SQVTM, CDR2 ANQGSEA. This CDR3 is CSAWTGTDTQYF. The DNA for the CDR3 is TGCAGCGCCTGGACAGGCACAGATACGCAGTATTTT.

The chain combines TRBV4-1 with TRBJ1-2, with D maybe TRBD1 (5 bases). This CDR3 has 14 residues. Germline CDR1 and CDR2: MGHRA and YSYEKL. V gave up 1 base and J gave up 2 bases, with 8 bases separating them. The CDR3 DNA reads TGCGCCAGCAGCCAAGCTACAGGCAACTATGGCTACACCTTC. This translates into CASSQATGNYGYTF.

The rearrangement uses TRBV21-1 and TRBJ1-2; the DNA was not compared with TRBD1, the D call given in the table. TRBV21-1 is reported as a pseudogene. CDR3 length: 16 amino acids. The DNA for the CDR3 is TGTGCCAGCAGCAAACGGAACAGGGGACCTAACTATGGCTACACCTTC. It specifies CASSKRNRGPNYGYTF.

The chain couples TRBV2 to TRBJ1-2, with 8 bases identical to TRBD1. This CDR3 region has 14 residues. Germline trimming cut 2 bases from V and 2 bases from J; bases unmatched to any gene: 1. CDR1 and CDR2 (germline): SNHLY, FYNNEI. The chain's CDR3 is CASSESGGNYGYTF. CDR3 DNA: TGTGCCAGCAGTGAATCAGGGGGCAACTATGGCTACACCTTC.

This clone came up a few times. This chain links TRBV21-1 with TRBJ1-5; the table calls TRBD1, which could not be checked here. TRBV21-1 is reported as a pseudogene. The CDR3 loop spans 19 amino acids. CDR3: CASSKVHRRDREFGQPQHF. CDR3 in DNA: TGTGCCAGCAGCAAAGTACACCGCCGGGACAGGGAATTCGGTCAGCCCCAGCATTTT.

This clone was seen once. The chain joins TRBV18 to TRBJ2-5, with 8 bases aligning to TRBD2. Germline V lookup: CDR1 KGHSH, CDR2 LQKENI. The V segment lost 0 bases and the J segment 3 bases; nucleotides outside the gene matches: 6. The CDR3 length is 16 residues. CDR3 loop: CASSPPPAGGEETQYF. In DNA, the CDR3 is TGTGCCAGCTCACCACCGCCCGCGGGGGGAGAAGAGACCCAGTACTTC.

This clone appeared once. J is TRBJ2-7 and V is TRBV4-1; 8 bases fit TRBD2. V dropped 4 bases and J dropped 2; count of bases not matched to a gene: 4. The CDR3 extends over 14 amino acids. Germline V CDR1 and CDR2: MGHRA, YSYEKL. The CDR3: CASSPTSGTYEQYF. The CDR3 DNA sequence: TGCGCCAGCAGCCCAACTAGCGGCACCTACGAGCAGTACTTC.

V and J are TRBV29-1 and TRBJ2-7, with a weak D call TRBD1 (5 bases). With 8 bases removed from V and 3 bases from J, the gap between germline ends came to 14 bases. The germline V gene has CDR1 SQVTM and CDR2 ANQGSEA. CDR3 length: 12 amino acids. The CDR3 protein is CSCTMDNYEQYF. DNA for the CDR3: TGCAGCTGCACTATGGACAACTACGAGCAGTACTTC.

V and J are TRBV6-4 and TRBJ2-2; TRBD2 aligns across 8 bases. V trimming: 5 bases; J trimming: 5 bases; junction bases outside the gene matches: 7. CDR3 size: 15 residues. Germline V gene data show CDR1 as MRHNA and CDR2 as SNTAGT. The CDR3 DNA is TGTGCCAGCAGTTCCGGGACTAGTGTTACCGGGGAGCTGTTTTTT. Its protein product is CASSSGTSVTGELFF.

This sequence joins TRBV5-1 and TRBJ2-1; D is uncertain. The germline V and J ends were trimmed by 0 bases and 8 bases, with 6 bases remaining between them. This CDR3 region has 12 residues. Germline assignment: CDR1 SGHRS and CDR2 YFSETQ. The CDR3 loop is CASSLGIYEQFF. Written as DNA, the CDR3 is TGCGCCAGCAGCTTGGGTATCTATGAGCAGTTCTTC.

The chain employs TRBV5-5 and TRBJ2-1; D call uncertain. The CDR3 is made up of 15 amino acids. Between the trimmed V and J ends, which lost 4 bases and 0 bases, there was a span of 11 bases. Germline values: CDR1 SGHKS, CDR2 YYEKEE (reference sequence). The CDR3: CASSNLGFSYNEQFF. CDR3 DNA sequence: TGTGCCAGCAGCAACCTAGGATTCTCCTACAATGAGCAGTTCTTC.